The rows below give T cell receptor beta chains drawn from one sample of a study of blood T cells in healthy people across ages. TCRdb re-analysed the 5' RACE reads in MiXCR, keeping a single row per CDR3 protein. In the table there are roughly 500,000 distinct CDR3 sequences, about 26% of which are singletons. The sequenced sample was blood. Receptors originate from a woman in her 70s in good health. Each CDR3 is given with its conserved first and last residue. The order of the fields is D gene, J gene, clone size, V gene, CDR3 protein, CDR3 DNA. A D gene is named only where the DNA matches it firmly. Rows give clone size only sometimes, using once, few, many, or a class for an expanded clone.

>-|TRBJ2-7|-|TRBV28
CASSWYSYEQYF
TGTGCCAGCAGTTGGTACTCCTACGAGCAGTACTTC
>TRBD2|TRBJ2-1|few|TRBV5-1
CASSPDPSGGKNEQFF
TGCGCCAGCAGCCCAGACCCTAGCGGGGGAAAGAATGAGCAGTTCTTC
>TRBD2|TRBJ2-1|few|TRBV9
CASSVVAGRGKDEQFF
TGTGCCAGCAGCGTAGTAGCGGGGCGAGGTAAGGATGAGCAGTTCTTC
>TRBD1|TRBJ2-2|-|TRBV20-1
CSARGIDRATGELFF
TGCAGTGCTAGGGGAATCGACAGGGCCACCGGGGAGCTGTTTTTT
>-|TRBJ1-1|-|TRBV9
CASSPGNRVTEAFF
TGTGCCAGCAGCCCGGGTAACAGGGTTACTGAAGCTTTCTTT
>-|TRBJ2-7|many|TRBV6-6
CAAQGRGTYEQYF
TGTGCCGCTCAGGGGCGGGGCACCTACGAGCAGTACTTC
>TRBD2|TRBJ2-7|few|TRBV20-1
CSANRPSAGSSTSAEQYF
TGCAGTGCTAACCGTCCTTCGGCCGGTTCCTCGACTAGCGCCGAGCAGTACTTC
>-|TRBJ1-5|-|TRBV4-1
CASSQEGRVDQPQHF
TGCGCCAGCAGCCAGGAGGGACGTGTCGATCAGCCCCAGCATTTT
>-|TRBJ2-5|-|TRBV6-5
CASSYGYTGTAQETQYF
TGTGCCAGCAGTTACGGTTACACCGGGACGGCCCAAGAGACCCAGTACTTC
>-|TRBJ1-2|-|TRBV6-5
CASSHSGLQIYGYTF
TGTGCCAGCAGCCATTCCGGGTTGCAGATCTATGGCTACACCTTC
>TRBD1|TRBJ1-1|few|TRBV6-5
CASRGQAGTTEAFF
TGTGCCAGCAGAGGACAGGCAGGGACCACTGAAGCTTTCTTT
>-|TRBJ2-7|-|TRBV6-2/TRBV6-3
CASRPNPGSGEQYF
TGTGCCAGCAGACCCAACCCGGGATCTGGGGAGCAGTACTTC
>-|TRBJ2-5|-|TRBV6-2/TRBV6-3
CVSSYSTTDRGETQYF
TGTGTCAGCAGTTACTCGACCACGGACCGAGGGGAGACCCAGTACTTC
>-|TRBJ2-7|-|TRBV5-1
CASSLIPDRAAYEQYF
TGCGCCAGCAGCTTGATCCCGGATAGGGCGGCCTACGAGCAGTACTTC
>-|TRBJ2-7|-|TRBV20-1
CSARGQGFHEQYF
TGCAGTGCTAGAGGCCAGGGGTTCCACGAGCAGTACTTC
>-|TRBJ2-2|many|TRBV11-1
CASSLGTGELFF
TGTGCCAGCAGCTTAGGCACCGGGGAGCTGTTTTTT
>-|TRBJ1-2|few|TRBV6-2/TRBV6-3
CASSYGRVYGYTF
TGTGCCAGCAGTTACGGCAGGGTCTATGGCTACACCTTC
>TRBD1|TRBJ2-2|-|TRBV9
CASSLTGGVNTGELFF
TGTGCCAGCAGCCTAACAGGGGGCGTGAACACCGGGGAGCTGTTTTTT
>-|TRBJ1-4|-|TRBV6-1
CASSARRGATNEKLFF
TGTGCCAGCAGTGCCCGGCGAGGGGCAACTAATGAAAAACTGTTTTTT
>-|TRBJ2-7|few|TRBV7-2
CASSYRADPSYEQYF
TGTGCCAGCAGTTACCGGGCCGACCCCTCCTACGAGCAGTACTTC
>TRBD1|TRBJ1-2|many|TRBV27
CASSLAGGADYGYTF
TGTGCCAGCAGTTTGGCAGGGGGCGCTGACTATGGCTACACCTTC
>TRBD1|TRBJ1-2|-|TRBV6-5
CASSSGQALGYGYTF
TGTGCCAGCAGCTCCGGACAGGCCTTGGGCTATGGCTACACCTTC
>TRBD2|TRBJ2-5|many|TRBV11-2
CASRRTSGGQETQYF
TGTGCCAGCAGGCGGACTAGCGGGGGCCAAGAGACCCAGTACTTC
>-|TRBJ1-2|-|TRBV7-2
CASSLVRVDYGYTF
TGTGCCAGCAGCTTAGTTAGGGTTGACTATGGCTACACCTTC
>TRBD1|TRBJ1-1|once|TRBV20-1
CSAPKGNRGLAFF
TGCAGTGCTCCAAAGGGGAACAGGGGGCTGGCTTTCTTT
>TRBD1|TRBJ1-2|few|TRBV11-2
CASSSTGVNYGYTF
TGTGCCAGCAGCTCGACAGGGGTTAACTATGGCTACACCTTC
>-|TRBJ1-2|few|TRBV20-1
CSASRQGHGYTF
TGCAGTGCTAGTCGTCAGGGGCATGGCTACACCTTC
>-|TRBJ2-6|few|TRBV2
CASSEFSGANVLTF
TGTGCCAGCAGTGAATTCTCTGGGGCCAACGTCCTGACTTTC
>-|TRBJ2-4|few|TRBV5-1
CASSLELAKNIQYF
TGCGCCAGCAGCTTGGAGCTGGCCAAAAACATTCAGTACTTC
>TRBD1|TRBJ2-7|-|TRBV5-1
CASSLGTGGLNYEQYF
TGCGCCAGCAGCTTGGGCACAGGGGGCTTAAACTACGAGCAGTACTTC
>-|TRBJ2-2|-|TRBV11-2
CASSSTLTGELFF
TGTGCCAGCAGCTCCACCCTGACCGGGGAGCTGTTTTTT
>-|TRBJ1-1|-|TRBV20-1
CSALPANTEAFF
TGCAGTGCCCTCCCGGCGAACACTGAAGCTTTCTTT
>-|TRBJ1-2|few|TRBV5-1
CASSLVFHDSNYGYTF
TGCGCCAGCAGCTTGGTTTTTCATGACAGCAACTATGGCTACACCTTC
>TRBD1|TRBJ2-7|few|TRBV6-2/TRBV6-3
CASSFGTGGSEQYF
TGTGCCAGCAGTTTCGGGACAGGGGGCTCCGAGCAGTACTTC
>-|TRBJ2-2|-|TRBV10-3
CAIAGGPGHGELFF
TGTGCCATCGCCGGGGGACCTGGGCACGGGGAGCTGTTTTTT
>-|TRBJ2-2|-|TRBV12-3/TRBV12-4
CASRTGMNTGELFF
TGTGCCAGCAGAACAGGGATGAACACCGGGGAACTGTTTTTT
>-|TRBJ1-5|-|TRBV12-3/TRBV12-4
CASSGVYQPQHF
TGTGCCAGCAGCGGGGTATATCAGCCCCAGCATTTT
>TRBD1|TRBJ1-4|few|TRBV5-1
CASAGQGDEKLFF
TGCGCCAGCGCGGGACAGGGAGACGAAAAACTGTTTTTT
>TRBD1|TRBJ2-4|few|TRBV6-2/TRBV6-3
CATRTGSNIQYF
TGTGCCACCAGGACAGGGTCAAACATTCAGTACTTC
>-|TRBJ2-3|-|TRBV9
CASSAPGADTQYF
TGTGCCAGCAGCGCTCCTGGCGCAGATACGCAGTATTTT
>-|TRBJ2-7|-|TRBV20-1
CSARDQGFEQYF
TGCAGTGCTAGAGATCAGGGGTTCGAGCAGTACTTC
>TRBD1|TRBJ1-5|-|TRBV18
CASSPLQGAIGNQPQHF
TGTGCCAGCTCACCATTGCAGGGGGCCATCGGCAATCAGCCCCAGCATTTT
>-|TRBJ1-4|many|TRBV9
CASSVGQGGEKLFF
TGTGCCAGCAGCGTAGGCCAGGGAGGCGAAAAACTGTTTTTT
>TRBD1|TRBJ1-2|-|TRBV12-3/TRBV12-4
CASGGQSDYGYTF
TGTGCCAGCGGGGGACAGTCAGACTATGGCTACACCTTC
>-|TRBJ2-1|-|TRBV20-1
CSARDSRVDEQFF
TGCAGTGCTAGAGATTCCAGGGTGGACGAGCAGTTCTTC
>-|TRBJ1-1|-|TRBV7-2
CASSLGAGLREAFF
TGTGCCAGCAGCTTAGGTGCCGGTTTGCGTGAAGCTTTCTTT
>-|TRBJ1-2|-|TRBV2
CASSSSTGYTNYGYTF
-
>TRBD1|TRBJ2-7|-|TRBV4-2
CASSQEWDRVYEQYF
TGTGCCAGCAGCCAAGAGTGGGACAGGGTCTACGAGCAGTACTTC
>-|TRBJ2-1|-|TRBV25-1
CASSESGQVRNNEQFF
TGTGCCAGCAGTGAATCGGGACAAGTAAGAAACAATGAGCAGTTCTTC
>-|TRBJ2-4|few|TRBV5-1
CASSSGTLNIQYF
TGCGCCAGCAGCTCCGGGACGTTGAACATTCAGTACTTC